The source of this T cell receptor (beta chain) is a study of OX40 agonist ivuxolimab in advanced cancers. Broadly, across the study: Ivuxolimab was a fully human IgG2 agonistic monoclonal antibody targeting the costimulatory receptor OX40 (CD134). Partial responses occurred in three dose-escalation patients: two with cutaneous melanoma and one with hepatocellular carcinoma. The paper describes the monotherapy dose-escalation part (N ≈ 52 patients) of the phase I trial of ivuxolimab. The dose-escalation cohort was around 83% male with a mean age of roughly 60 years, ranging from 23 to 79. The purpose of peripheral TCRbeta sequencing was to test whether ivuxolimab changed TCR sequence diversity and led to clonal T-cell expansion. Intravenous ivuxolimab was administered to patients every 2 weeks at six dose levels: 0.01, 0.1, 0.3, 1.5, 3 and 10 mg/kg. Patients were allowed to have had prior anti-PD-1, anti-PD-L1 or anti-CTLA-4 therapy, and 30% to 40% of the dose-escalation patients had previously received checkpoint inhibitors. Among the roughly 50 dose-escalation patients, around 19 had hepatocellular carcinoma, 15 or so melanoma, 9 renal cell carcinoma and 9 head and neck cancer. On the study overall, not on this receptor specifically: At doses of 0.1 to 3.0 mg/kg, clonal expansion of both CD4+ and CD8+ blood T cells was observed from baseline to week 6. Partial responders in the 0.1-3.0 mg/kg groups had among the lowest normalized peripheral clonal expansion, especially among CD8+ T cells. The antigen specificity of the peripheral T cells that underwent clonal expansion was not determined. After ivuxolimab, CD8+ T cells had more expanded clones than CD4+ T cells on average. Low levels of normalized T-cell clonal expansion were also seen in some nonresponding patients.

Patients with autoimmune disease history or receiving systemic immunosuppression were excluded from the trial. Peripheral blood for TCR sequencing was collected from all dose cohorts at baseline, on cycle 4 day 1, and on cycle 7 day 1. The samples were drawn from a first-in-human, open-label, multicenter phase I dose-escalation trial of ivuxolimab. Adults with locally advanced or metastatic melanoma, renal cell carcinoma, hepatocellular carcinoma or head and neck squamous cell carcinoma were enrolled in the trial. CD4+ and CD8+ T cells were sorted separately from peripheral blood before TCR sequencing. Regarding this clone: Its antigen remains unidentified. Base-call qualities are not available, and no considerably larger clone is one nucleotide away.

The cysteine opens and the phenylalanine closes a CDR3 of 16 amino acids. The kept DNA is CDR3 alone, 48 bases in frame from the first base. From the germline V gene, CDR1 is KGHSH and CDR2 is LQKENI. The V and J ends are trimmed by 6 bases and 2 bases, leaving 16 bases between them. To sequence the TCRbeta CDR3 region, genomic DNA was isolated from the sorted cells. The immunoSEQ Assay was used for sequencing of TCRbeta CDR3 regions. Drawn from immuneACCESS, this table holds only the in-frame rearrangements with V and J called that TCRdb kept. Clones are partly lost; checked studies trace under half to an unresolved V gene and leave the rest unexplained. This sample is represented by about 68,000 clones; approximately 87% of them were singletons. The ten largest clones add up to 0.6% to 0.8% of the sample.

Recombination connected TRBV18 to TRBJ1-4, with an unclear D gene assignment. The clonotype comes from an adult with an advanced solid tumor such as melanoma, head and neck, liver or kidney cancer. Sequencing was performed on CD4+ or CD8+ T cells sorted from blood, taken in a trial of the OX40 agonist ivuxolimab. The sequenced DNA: TGTGCCAGCTCCTCGTCACAGTTATCGACTAATGAAAAACTGTTTTTT. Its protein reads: CASSSSQLSTNEKLFF.